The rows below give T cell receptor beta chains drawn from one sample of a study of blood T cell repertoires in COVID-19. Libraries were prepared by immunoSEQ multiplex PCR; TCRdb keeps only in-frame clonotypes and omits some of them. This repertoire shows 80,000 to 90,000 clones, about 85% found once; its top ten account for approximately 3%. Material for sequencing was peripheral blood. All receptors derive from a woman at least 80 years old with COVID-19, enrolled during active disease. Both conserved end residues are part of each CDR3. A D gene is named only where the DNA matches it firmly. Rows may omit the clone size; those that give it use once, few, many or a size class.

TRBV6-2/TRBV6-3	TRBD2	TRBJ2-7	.	CASSPYWTSGSSGEQYF	TGTGCCAGCAGCCCTTACTGGACTAGCGGGAGTTCCGGGGAGCAGTACTTC
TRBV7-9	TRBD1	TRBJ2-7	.	CASSLGVSTGDYEQYF	TGTGCCAGCAGCTTAGGGGTGTCTACAGGGGACTACGAGCAGTACTTC
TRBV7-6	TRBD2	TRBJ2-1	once	CASSLDGRSSGGNEQFF	TGTGCCAGCAGCTTAGACGGGCGGTCTAGCGGGGGCAATGAGCAGTTCTTC
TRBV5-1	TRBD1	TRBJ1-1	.	CASSLQGASAEAFF	TGCGCCAGCAGCTTACAGGGGGCAAGCGCTGAAGCTTTCTTT
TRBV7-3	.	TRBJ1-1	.	CASIPTGGKTEAFF	TGTGCCAGCATTCCAACCGGGGGAAAAACTGAAGCTTTCTTT
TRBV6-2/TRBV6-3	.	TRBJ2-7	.	CASSSAVLQGRGSYEQYF	TGTGCCAGCAGTTCCGCGGTGCTACAGGGAAGGGGCTCCTACGAGCAGTACTTC
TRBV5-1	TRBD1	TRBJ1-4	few	CASSSQGGPDEKLFF	TGCGCCAGCAGCTCACAGGGGGGTCCTGATGAAAAACTGTTTTTT
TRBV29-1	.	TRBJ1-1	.	CSVGAGNTEAFF	TGCAGCGTTGGGGCTGGTAACACTGAAGCTTTCTTT
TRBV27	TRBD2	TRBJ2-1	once	CASSRPGLAGEEFF	TGTGCCAGCAGCCGGCCGGGACTAGCGGGAGAGGAGTTCTTC
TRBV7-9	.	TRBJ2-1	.	CASSLVLVREPHNEQFF	TGTGCCAGCAGCTTAGTGTTGGTCCGGGAACCCCACAATGAGCAGTTCTTC
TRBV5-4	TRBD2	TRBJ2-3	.	CASSSSPWTSGRTDTQYF	TGTGCCAGCAGTTCGTCCCCTTGGACTAGCGGGAGGACAGATACGCAGTATTTT
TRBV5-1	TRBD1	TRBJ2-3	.	CASNTQIIGGRGDTQYF	TGCGCCAGCAATACCCAGATTATAGGGGGCCGCGGAGATACGCAGTATTTT
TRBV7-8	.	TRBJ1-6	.	CASSSGVSPLHF	TGTGCCAGCTCCTCAGGGGTTTCACCCCTCCACTTT
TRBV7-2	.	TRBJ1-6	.	CASSLGRAPNSPLHF	TGTGCCAGCAGCTTAGGGCGGGCCCCGAATTCACCCCTCCACTTT
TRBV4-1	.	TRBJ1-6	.	CASSQDMTGSSSYNSPLHF	TGCGCCAGCAGCCAAGACATGACAGGCAGCAGCTCCTATAATTCACCCCTCCACTTT
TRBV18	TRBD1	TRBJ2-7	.	CASSQGQGDYEQYF	TGTGCCAGCTCACAGGGACAGGGGGACTACGAGCAGTACTTC
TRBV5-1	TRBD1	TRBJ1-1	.	CASSSSIGTGGYEAFF	TGCGCCAGCAGCTCATCGATAGGGACAGGGGGATATGAAGCTTTCTTT
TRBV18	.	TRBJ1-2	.	CASSPEGSYGYTF	TGTGCCAGCTCACCAGAGGGAAGCTATGGCTACACCTTC
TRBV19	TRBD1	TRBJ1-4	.	CASSATGTGGEKLFF	TGTGCCAGTAGTGCGACCGGGACAGGGGGCGAAAAACTGTTTTTT
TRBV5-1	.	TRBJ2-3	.	CASSLMASTDTQYF	TGCGCCAGCAGCTTGATGGCTAGCACAGATACGCAGTATTTT
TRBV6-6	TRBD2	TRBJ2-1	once	CASSYSGTSGYNEQFF	TGTGCCAGCAGTTACTCCGGGACTAGCGGGTACAATGAGCAGTTCTTC
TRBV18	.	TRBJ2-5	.	CASSRAGGETQYF	TGTGCCAGCTCACGAGCGGGTGGGGAGACCCAGTACTTC
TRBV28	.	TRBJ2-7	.	CASRAGRSYYEQYF	TGTGCCAGCAGGGCGGGACGGTCTTACTACGAGCAGTACTTC
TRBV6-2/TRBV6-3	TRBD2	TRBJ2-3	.	CASSKGLAGADTQYF	TGTGCCAGCAGTAAGGGACTAGCGGGGGCAGATACGCAGTATTTT
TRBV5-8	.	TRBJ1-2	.	CASSQDSYGYTF	TGTGCCAGCAGCCAGGACAGCTATGGCTACACCTTC
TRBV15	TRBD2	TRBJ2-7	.	CATSSASGWAYEQYF	TGTGCCACCAGCAGTGCTAGCGGGTGGGCCTACGAGCAGTACTTC
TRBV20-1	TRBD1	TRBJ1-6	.	CSASPGQGMGNSPLHF	TGCAGTGCTAGTCCTGGACAGGGTATGGGAAATTCACCCCTCCACTTT
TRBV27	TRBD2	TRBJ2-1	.	CASSLLAGAHGEQFF	TGTGCCAGCAGTTTATTAGCGGGGGCCCACGGTGAGCAGTTCTTC
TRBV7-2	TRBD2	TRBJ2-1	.	CASSLFGLAPFF	TGTGCCAGCAGCTTATTCGGACTAGCGCCGTTCTTC
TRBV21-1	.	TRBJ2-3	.	CASSIQTSGGTDTQYF	TGTGCCAGCAGCATCCAAACTAGCGGGGGTACAGATACGCAGTATTTT
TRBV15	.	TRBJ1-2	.	CATSGPFHGYTF	TGTGCCACCAGCGGCCCATTTCACGGCTACACCTTC
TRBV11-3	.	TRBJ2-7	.	CASSLAGSTEQYF	TGTGCCAGCAGCTTAGCGGGTTCGACCGAGCAGTACTTC
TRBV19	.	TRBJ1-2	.	CASNPKAGYGYTF	TGTGCCAGTAATCCTAAAGCGGGTTATGGCTACACCTTC
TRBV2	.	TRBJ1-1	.	CASSGLGGENTEAFF	TGTGCCAGCAGTGGGTTGGGGGGGGAGAACACTGAAGCTTTCTTT
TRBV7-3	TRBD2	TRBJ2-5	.	CASSFRGAGGVETQYF	TGTGCCAGCAGCTTTCGGGGAGCGGGAGGAGTAGAGACCCAGTACTTC
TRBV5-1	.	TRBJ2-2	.	CASSLAREPNTGELFF	TGCGCCAGCAGCTTGGCCCGGGAACCTAACACCGGGGAGCTGTTTTTT
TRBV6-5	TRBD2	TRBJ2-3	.	CASSLLAGVYTQYF	TGTGCCAGCAGTCTACTAGCGGGGGTATATACGCAGTATTTT
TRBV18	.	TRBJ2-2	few	CASSPLESTGELFF	TGTGCCAGCTCACCACTTGAGAGCACCGGGGAGCTGTTTTTT
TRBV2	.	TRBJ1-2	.	CASSETVGDGYTF	TGTGCCAGCAGTGAGACAGTGGGCGATGGCTACACCTTC
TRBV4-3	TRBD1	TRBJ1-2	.	CASSPDRTYGYTF	TGCGCCAGCAGCCCGGACAGGACCTATGGCTACACCTTC
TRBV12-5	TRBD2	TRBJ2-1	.	CASGLGLAGDEQFF	TGTGCTAGTGGCTTGGGACTAGCGGGGGATGAGCAGTTCTTC
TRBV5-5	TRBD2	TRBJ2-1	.	CASSLVPTSGGAGEQFF	TGTGCCAGCAGCTTGGTGCCGACTAGCGGGGGGGCCGGTGAGCAGTTCTTC
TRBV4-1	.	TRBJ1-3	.	CASSRDSGGANGNTIYF	TGCGCCAGCAGCCGCGACTCGGGGGGGGCGAATGGAAACACCATATATTTT
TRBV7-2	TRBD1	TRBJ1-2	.	CASSLVTGRNYGYTF	TGTGCCAGCAGCTTAGTGACAGGGAGGAACTATGGCTACACCTTC
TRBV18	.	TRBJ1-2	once	CASSPPTADGYTF	TGTGCCAGCTCACCACCGACAGCCGATGGCTACACCTTC
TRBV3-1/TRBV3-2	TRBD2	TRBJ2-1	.	CASSHGLAGNEQFF	TGTGCCAGCAGCCACGGACTAGCGGGAAACGAGCAGTTCTTC
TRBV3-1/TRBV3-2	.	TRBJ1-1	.	CASSQDGVNTEAFF	TGTGCCAGCAGCCAAGACGGGGTGAACACTGAAGCTTTCTTT
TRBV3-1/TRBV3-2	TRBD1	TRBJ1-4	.	CASSQVRQGWTMREKLFF	TGTGCCAGCAGCCAAGTCCGACAGGGTTGGACTATGCGGGAAAAACTGTTTTTT
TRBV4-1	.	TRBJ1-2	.	CASSQVGGVGSYGYTF	TGCGCCAGCAGCCAAGTGGGGGGGGTAGGGAGCTATGGCTACACCTTC